This T cell receptor (beta chain) was obtained from a study of blood T cell repertoires in COVID-19. At the level of the study: In each case, the material was cDNA or gDNA derived from T cells, B-cell-depleted T cells, or PBMCs.

The CDR3 totals 16 residues. The germline V gene encodes CDR1 SGDLS and CDR2 YYNGEE. Trimming pared 0 bases from V and 4 bases from J, leaving 11 bases between. This table comes from immunoSEQ multiplex PCR, and its TCRdb copy is limited to in-frame clones, with some not included. The sample carries over 70,000 clones, roughly 83% recorded once. Patients from Seattle were sampled longitudinally, starting during active infection. Material: peripheral blood. The clonotype was recovered from a man younger than 45 with COVID-19, enrolled during active disease. The V gene is TRBV9, the J gene TRBJ2-6, with D unclear. The CDR3, as DNA: TGTGCCAGCAGCGTAGAAGCCGCCTCCGGGGCCAACGTCCTGACTTTC. Translation gives CASSVEAASGANVLTF.